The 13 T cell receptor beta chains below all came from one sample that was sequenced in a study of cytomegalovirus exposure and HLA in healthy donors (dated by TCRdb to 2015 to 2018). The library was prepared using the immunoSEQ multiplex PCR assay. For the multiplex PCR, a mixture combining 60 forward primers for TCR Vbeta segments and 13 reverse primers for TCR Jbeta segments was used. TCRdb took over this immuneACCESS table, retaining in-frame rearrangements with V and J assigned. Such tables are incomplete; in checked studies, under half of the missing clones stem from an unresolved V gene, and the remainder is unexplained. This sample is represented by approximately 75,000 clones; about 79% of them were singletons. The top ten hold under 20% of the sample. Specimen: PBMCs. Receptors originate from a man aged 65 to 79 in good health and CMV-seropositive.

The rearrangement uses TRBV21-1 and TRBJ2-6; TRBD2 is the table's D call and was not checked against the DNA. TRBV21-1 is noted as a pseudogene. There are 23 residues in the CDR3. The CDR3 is CASSKAWKGGSGREGSGANVLTF. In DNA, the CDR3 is TGTGCCAGCAGCAAAGCATGGAAGGGCGGTAGCGGGAGGGAGGGCTCTGGGGCCAACGTCCTGACTTTC.

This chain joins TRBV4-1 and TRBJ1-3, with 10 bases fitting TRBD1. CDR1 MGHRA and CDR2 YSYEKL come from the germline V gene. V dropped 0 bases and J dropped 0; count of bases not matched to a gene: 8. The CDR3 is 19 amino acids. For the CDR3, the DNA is TGCGCCAGCAGCCAAGATGCCGACAGGGGGCCGAGCTCTGGAAACACCATATATTTT. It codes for CASSQDADRGPSSGNTIYF.

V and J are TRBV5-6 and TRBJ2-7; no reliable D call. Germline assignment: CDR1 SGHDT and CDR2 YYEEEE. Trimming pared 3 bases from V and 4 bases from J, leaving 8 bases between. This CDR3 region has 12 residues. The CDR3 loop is CASSSYRYEQYF. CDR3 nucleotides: TGTGCCAGCAGCTCGTACAGATACGAGCAGTACTTC. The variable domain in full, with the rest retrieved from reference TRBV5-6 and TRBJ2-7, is DAGVTQSPTHLIKTRGQQVTLRCSPKSGHDTVSWYQQALGQGPQFIFQYYEEEERQRGNFPDRFSGHQFPNYSSELNVNALLLGDSALYLCASSSYRYEQYFGPGTRLTVT.

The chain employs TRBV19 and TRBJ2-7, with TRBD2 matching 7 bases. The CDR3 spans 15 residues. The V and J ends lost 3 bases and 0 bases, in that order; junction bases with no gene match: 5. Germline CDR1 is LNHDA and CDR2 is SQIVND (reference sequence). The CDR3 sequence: CASSISLAASYEQYF. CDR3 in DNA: TGTGCCAGTAGTATCTCCCTAGCGGCCTCCTACGAGCAGTACTTC.

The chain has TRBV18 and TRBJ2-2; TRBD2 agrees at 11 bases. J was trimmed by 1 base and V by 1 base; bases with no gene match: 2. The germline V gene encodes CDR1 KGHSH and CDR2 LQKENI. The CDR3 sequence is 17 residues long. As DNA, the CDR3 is TGTGCCAGCTCACCACTAGCGGGGGGGTTGAACACCGGGGAGCTGTTTTTT. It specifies CASSPLAGGLNTGELFF.

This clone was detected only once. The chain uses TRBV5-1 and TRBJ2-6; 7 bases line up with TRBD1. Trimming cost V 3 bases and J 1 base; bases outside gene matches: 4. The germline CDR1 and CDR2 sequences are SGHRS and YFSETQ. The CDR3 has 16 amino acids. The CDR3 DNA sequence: TGCGCCAGCAGCTGGTCAGGGGGATCTGGGGCCAACGTCCTGACTTTC. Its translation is CASSWSGGSGANVLTF.

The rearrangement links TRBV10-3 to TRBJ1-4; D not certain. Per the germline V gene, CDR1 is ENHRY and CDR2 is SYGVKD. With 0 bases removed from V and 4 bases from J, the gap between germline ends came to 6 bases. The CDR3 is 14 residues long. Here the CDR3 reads CAISESEVNEKLFF. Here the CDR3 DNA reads TGTGCCATCAGTGAGTCGGAGGTTAATGAAAAACTGTTTTTT.

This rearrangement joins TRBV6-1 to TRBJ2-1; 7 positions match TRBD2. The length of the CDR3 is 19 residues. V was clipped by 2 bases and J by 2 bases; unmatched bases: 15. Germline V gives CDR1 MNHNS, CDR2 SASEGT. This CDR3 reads CASSERGGSEIGPYNEQFF. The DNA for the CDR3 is TGTGCCAGCAGTGAACGCGGCGGGAGCGAGATCGGCCCCTACAATGAGCAGTTCTTC.

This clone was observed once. The CDR3 loop reads CASSLHYDSSYEQYF. The CDR3 bases are TGTGCCAGCAGCCTACATTACGACAGCTCCTACGAGCAGTACTTC. The chain has TRBV5-4 and TRBJ2-5; D might be TRBD1 (5 bases). The J call is uncertain, as TRBJ2-7 better fits the DNA end. Looked up from germline, CDR1 is SGHNT and CDR2 is YYREEE (reference sequence). CDR3 length: 15 residues.

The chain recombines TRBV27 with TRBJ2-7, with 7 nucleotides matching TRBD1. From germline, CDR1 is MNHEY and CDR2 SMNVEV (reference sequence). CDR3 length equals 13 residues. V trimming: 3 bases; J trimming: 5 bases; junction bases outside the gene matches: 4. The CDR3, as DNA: TGTGCCAGCAGTTTCGACAGGGCGGACGAGCAGTACTTC. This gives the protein CASSFDRADEQYF.

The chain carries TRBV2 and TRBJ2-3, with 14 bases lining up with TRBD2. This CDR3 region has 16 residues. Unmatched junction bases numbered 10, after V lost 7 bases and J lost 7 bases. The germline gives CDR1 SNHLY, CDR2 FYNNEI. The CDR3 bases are TGTGCCAGCAACGAAGGGACTAGCGGGAGAATCAATACGCAGTATTTT. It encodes CASNEGTSGRINTQYF.

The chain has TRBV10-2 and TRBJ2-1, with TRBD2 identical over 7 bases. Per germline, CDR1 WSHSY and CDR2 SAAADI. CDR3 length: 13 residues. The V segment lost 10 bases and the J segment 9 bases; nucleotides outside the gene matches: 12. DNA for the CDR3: TGCGCCACCGCCCGGACTAGTGGAGGTGAGCAGTTCTTC. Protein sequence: CATARTSGGEQFF.

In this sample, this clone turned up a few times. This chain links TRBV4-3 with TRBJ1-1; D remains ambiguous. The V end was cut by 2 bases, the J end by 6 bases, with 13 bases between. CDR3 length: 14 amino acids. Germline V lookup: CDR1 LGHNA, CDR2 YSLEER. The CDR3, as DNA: TGCGCCAGCAGCCAAACAACTATCTCAGCTGAAGCTTTCTTT. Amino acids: CASSQTTISAEAFF.